Shown below are 26 T cell receptor beta chains from a single sample sequenced in a study of human T cells and chemical hapten exposure. Stated time point: patch test 1, 2 weeks after DPC sensitization. Noted treatment: therapeutic diphenylcyclopropenone sensitization with weekly scalp DPC. MiXCR was run by TCRdb on the RACE reads, yielding one entry per CDR3 protein. The table shows roughly 160,000 distinct CDR3 sequences, with about 15% occurring only once. The sequenced sample was whole blood, obtained in connection with sensitization to the hapten diphenylcyclopropenone (DPC). These receptors all stem from a woman aged 25 to 45 with alopecia areata. Some clones in this sample may be carry-over from other donors' samples.

The rearrangement uses TRBV12-3 or TRBV12-4 and TRBJ1-6, with D unresolved. Trimming removed 4 bases at V and 10 bases at J, with 14 bases between. The CDR3 has 14 amino acids. The CDR3 nucleotides read TGTGCCAGCAGTTCCGGTACTTACGGATCACCCCTCCACTTT. Translating gives CASSSGTYGSPLHF.

J is TRBJ2-5 and V is TRBV29-1, with 9 nucleotides matching TRBD2. Trimming removed 4 bases from V and 2 bases from J; junction bases left unmatched: 5. Germline V CDR1 and CDR2: SQVTM, ANQGSEA. The CDR3 consists of 14 residues. The CDR3 DNA sequence: TGCAGCGTTGTCCGGACTAGCGTTCAAGAGACCCAGTACTTC. Translating it yields CSVVRTSVQETQYF.

This clonotype was found a few times. The rearrangement uses TRBV3-1 and TRBJ1-1; no clear D gene. Germline V lookup: CDR1 LGHDT, CDR2 YNNKEL (reference sequence). This CDR3 has 13 amino acids. The V and J ends lost 0 bases and 6 bases respectively, with 8 bases between them. As DNA, the CDR3 is TGTGCCAGCAGCCAAGAGGGCGTCCCTGAAGCTTTCTTT. It codes for CASSQEGVPEAFF.

The sample holds a few counts of this clonotype. As DNA, the CDR3 is TGCAGTGCTCAGAGGGCTAGCGGGAGAAAGTACGAGCAGTACTTC. Its protein is CSAQRASGRKYEQYF. This chain uses TRBV20-1 with TRBJ2-7; 10 nucleotides agree with TRBD2. CDR1 and CDR2 (germline): DFQATT, SNEGSKA (reference sequence). This CDR3 region has 15 residues. V was pared by 5 bases and J by 4 bases, with 11 bases of the junction left unmatched.

This clonotype was observed many times. The rearrangement joins TRBV29-1 to TRBJ2-3; 8 nucleotides align to TRBD2. After removal of 8 bases from V and 4 bases from J, the junction contained 5 bases not matched to a gene. The CDR3 spans 12 residues. Germline V lookup: CDR1 SQVTM, CDR2 ANQGSEA. CDR3 DNA: TGCAGCTTTAGCGGGGCCCCAGATACGCAGTATTTT. Translating it yields CSFSGAPDTQYF.

The chain links TRBV7-2 to TRBJ1-3; TRBD1 might be the D (5 bases). Germline loops: CDR1 SGHTA, CDR2 FQGNSA. CDR3 size: 14 residues. The V end was cut by 4 bases, the J end by 4 bases, with 11 bases between. In DNA, the CDR3 is TGTGCCAGCAGCTCGATGACAGCCGGAAACACCATATATTTT. Translated, it gives CASSSMTAGNTIYF.

This clonotype was seen ten or more times. The chain employs TRBV7-3 and TRBJ2-1; 11 bases are shared with TRBD2. The CDR3 is made up of 16 amino acids. Losses at the gene ends were 3 bases for V and 4 bases for J; bases not matched to a gene: 5. Germline lookup yields CDR1 SGHTA and CDR2 FQGTGA. CDR3 nucleotide sequence: TGTGCCAGCAGCTTGGTCGGGACTAGCGGTTACAATGAGCAGTTCTTC. It translates to CASSLVGTSGYNEQFF. Supplemented by reference TRBV7-3 and TRBJ2-1, the full variable domain reads GAGVSQTPSNKVTEKGKYVELRCDPISGHTALYWYRQSLGQGPEFLIYFQGTGAADDSGLPNDRFFAVRPEGSVSTLKIQRTERGDSAVYLCASSLVGTSGYNEQFFGPGTRLTVL.

The genes are TRBV10-2 and TRBJ1-1; no reliable D call. This CDR3 spans 14 amino acids. V lost 3 bases and J lost 1, with 9 bases in between. Germline CDR1 WSHSY, CDR2 SAAADI. CDR3 DNA: TGCGCCAGCAGTGACCCAGCCCGGAACACTGAAGCTTTCTTT. This translates into CASSDPARNTEAFF.

J is TRBJ1-4 and V is TRBV18; perhaps TRBD1 as D (6 bases). CDR1 KGHSH and CDR2 LQKENI come from the germline V gene. Trimming took off 9 bases at V and 1 base at J, with 9 bases between the two ends. The CDR3 loop spans 13 amino acids. CDR3 in DNA: TGTGCCAGTCTCAGGGGAACTAATGAAAAACTGTTTTTT. Protein sequence: CASLRGTNEKLFF.

J is TRBJ2-1 and V is TRBV7-8; TRBD2 agrees at 12 bases. This CDR3 is 14 amino acids long. CDR1 is SGHVS, CDR2 FQNEAQ, per germline. With V trimmed by 7 bases and J by 7 bases, 5 bases remained unmatched. Here the CDR3 DNA reads TGTGCCAGCACCCAGCTAGCGGGAGGGAATGAGCAGTTCTTC. Translation gives CASTQLAGGNEQFF.

This clonotype was seen a handful of times. V gene TRBV5-1 combines with J gene TRBJ2-7; tentatively, D is TRBD1 (6 bases). Trimming pared 4 bases from V and 4 bases from J, leaving 21 bases between. Germline loops: CDR1 SGHRS, CDR2 YFSETQ. This CDR3 has 16 amino acids. CDR3 in DNA: TGCGCCAGCAGCACCCAGGGGCTCCGGACGTCTTACGAGCAGTACTTC. Amino acid sequence: CASSTQGLRTSYEQYF.

This clonotype was counted ten times or more. The chain is built from TRBV5-4 and TRBJ2-5; TRBD1 agrees at 8 bases. Germline-derived CDR1 and CDR2 are SGHNT and YYREEE (reference sequence). Germline trimming cut 4 bases from V and 4 bases from J; bases unmatched to any gene: 6. The CDR3 runs to 14 residues. CDR3 amino acids: CASSTGGRLETQYF. Written as DNA, the CDR3 is TGTGCCAGCAGCACAGGGGGGCGGTTAGAGACCCAGTACTTC.

The sample holds a few counts of this clonotype. The V gene is TRBV7-2, the J gene TRBJ1-2, with D perhaps TRBD1 (5 bases). The germline gives CDR1 SGHTA, CDR2 FQGNSA. CDR3 size: 14 residues. V was pared by 5 bases and J by 2 bases, with 12 bases between. The CDR3 spells CASSTGPKNYGYTF. Written as DNA, the CDR3 is TGTGCCAGCAGCACGGGACCCAAGAACTATGGCTACACCTTC.

This clonotype was picked up a small number of times. V is TRBV7-3 and J is TRBJ2-5, with TRBD2 identical over 7 bases. The CDR3 contains 12 residues. Germline V CDR1 and CDR2: SGHTA, FQGTGA. The CDR3 here is CGLRGSVETQYF. In DNA, the CDR3 is TGTGGGCTACGCGGGAGCGTGGAGACCCAGTACTTC.

The chain uses TRBV9 and TRBJ1-6, with D perhaps TRBD1 (5 bases). This CDR3 is built from 14 residues. V dropped 4 bases and J dropped 6 bases, with 11 bases sitting between them. The V gene's germline CDR1 is SGDLS and CDR2 YYNGEE. The CDR3 sequence: CASSPRQPNSPLHF. The CDR3 DNA reads as TGTGCCAGCAGCCCCCGACAGCCTAATTCACCCCTCCACTTT.

This clonotype appeared a few times. DNA for the CDR3: TGTGCCAGCAGCTTAGGGGACAGTTTCACAGATACGCAGTATTTT. This encodes CASSLGDSFTDTQYF. V is TRBV7-2 and J is TRBJ2-3; the match to TRBD1 covers 7 bases. The germline V gene has CDR1 SGHTA and CDR2 FQGNSA. The junction had 3 bases not matched to a gene; V was cut back by 1 base and J by 2 bases. This CDR3 has 15 residues.

This clonotype was seen more than once but under ten times. V usage is TRBV30 and J usage is TRBJ1-1; D gene unclear. Germline V gives CDR1 GTSNPN, CDR2 SVGIG (reference sequence). With 4 bases removed from V and 4 bases from J, the gap between germline ends came to 19 bases. The CDR3 runs to 15 residues. CDR3 in DNA: TGTGCCTGGAAAGATCTTCCGACGGGGAGCACTGAAGCTTTCTTT. It encodes CAWKDLPTGSTEAFF.

This clonotype has just a few counts. The chain uses TRBV6-2 or TRBV6-3 and TRBJ1-6; TRBD1 aligns across 8 bases. The V gene's germline CDR1 is MNHEY and CDR2 SVGEGT. Trimming at V came to 6 bases and at J to 8 bases, leaving 6 bases not matched to a gene. The CDR3 covers 14 residues. The CDR3 protein is CASRPGQADSPLHF. The CDR3, as DNA: TGTGCCAGCAGACCGGGACAGGCTGATTCACCCCTCCACTTT.

The chain uses TRBV24-1 and TRBJ2-2; D is uncertain. The V end lost 6 bases, the J end lost 5 bases, and 9 bases lay between the germline ends. The CDR3 has 13 amino acids. Germline V gives CDR1 KGHDR, CDR2 SFDVKD. CDR3 coding DNA: TGTGCCACCAGTAAAGGCCCAACCGGGGAGCTGTTTTTT. This translates into CATSKGPTGELFF.

This chain links TRBV20-1 with TRBJ1-2, with D possibly TRBD1 on 5 matching bases. CDR1 DFQATT and CDR2 SNEGSKA come from the germline V gene (reference sequence). This CDR3 spans 14 amino acids. Trimming removed 0 bases from V and 4 bases from J, with 12 bases in between. The chain's CDR3 is CSARDGGLPYGYTF. The CDR3 region has the DNA TGCAGTGCTAGAGATGGGGGATTACCCTATGGCTACACCTTC.

This clonotype was seen only a few times. The chain couples TRBV6-1 to TRBJ1-2; a possible D gene is TRBD1 (5 bases). This CDR3 contains 14 residues. Germline CDR1 and CDR2: MNHNS and SASEGT. V was cut by 1 base and J by 7 bases, with 13 bases left in between. CDR3 DNA: TGTGCCAGCAGTGAAGTGCCAGGGATTGGTGGCTACACCTTC. Protein: CASSEVPGIGGYTF.

V and J are TRBV27 and TRBJ2-3, with 8 bases that match TRBD2. V was pared by 1 base and J by 2 bases, with 11 bases of the junction left unmatched. Germline assignment: CDR1 MNHEY and CDR2 SMNVEV (reference sequence). The CDR3 covers 18 residues. The CDR3 reads CASSLYSLAGGNTDTQYF. The CDR3 DNA reads TGTGCCAGCAGTTTATATTCTCTCGCGGGAGGCAACACAGATACGCAGTATTTT.

The table lists this clonotype with a few counts. J is TRBJ2-3 and V is TRBV29-1, with 9 bases matching TRBD2. The CDR3 runs to 13 residues. The J segment lost 2 bases and the V segment lost 7 bases, leaving 4 bases of the junction unmatched. The germline V gene has CDR1 SQVTM and CDR2 ANQGSEA. The CDR3 region is CSAGTSHTDTQYF. For the CDR3, the DNA is TGCAGCGCCGGGACTAGCCACACAGATACGCAGTATTTT.

This clonotype showed up just a few times. This chain joins TRBV18 and TRBJ2-7, with D possibly being TRBD1 (7 bases). The CDR3 is made up of 16 amino acids. Trimming removed 3 bases at V and 7 bases at J, with 22 bases between. CDR1 is KGHSH and CDR2 is LQKENI in the germline V gene. The CDR3 nucleotides read TGTGCCAGCTCACCCCCGACAGGGACTCTGAAAGAAGAGCAGTACTTC. The encoded protein is CASSPPTGTLKEEQYF.

V and J are TRBV6-1 and TRBJ2-6; no definite D call. Germline CDR1 reads MNHNS; CDR2 reads SASEGT. The length of the CDR3 is 15 residues. Trimming removed 8 bases at V and 4 bases at J, with 15 bases between. CDR3: CASRPARTGANVLTF. CDR3 nucleotides: TGTGCCAGCCGCCCAGCACGCACGGGGGCCAACGTCCTGACTTTC.

A few counts support this clonotype. The chain carries TRBV28 and TRBJ2-3; 7 positions agree with TRBD1. CDR1 MDHEN and CDR2 SYDVKM come from the germline V gene. The CDR3 loop spans 14 amino acids. V gave up 4 bases and J gave up 3 bases; unmatched junction bases: 4. The CDR3 loop is CASSYTRGTDTQYF. CDR3 nucleotide sequence: TGTGCCAGCAGTTACACCAGGGGGACAGATACGCAGTATTTT.